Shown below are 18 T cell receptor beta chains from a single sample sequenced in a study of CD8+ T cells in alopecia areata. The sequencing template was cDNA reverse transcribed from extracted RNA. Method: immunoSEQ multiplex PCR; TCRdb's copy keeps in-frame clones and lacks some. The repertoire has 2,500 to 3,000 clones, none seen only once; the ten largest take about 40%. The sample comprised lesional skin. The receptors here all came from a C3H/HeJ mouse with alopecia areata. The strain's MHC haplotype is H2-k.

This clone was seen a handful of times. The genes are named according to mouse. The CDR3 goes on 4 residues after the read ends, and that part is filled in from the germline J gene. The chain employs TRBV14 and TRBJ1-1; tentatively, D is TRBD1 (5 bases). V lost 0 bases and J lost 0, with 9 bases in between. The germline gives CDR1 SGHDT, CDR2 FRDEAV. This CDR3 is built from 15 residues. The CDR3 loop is CASSFSQDANTEVFF. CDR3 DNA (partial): TGTGCCAGCAGTTTCTCACAGGATGCAAACACA. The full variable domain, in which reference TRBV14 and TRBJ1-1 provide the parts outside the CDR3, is EAGVTQSPRYAVLQEGQAVSFWCDPISGHDTLYWYQQPRDQGPQLLVYFRDEAVIDNSQLPSDRFSAVRPKGTNSTLKIQSAKQGDTATYLCASSFSQDANTEVFFGKGTRLTVV.

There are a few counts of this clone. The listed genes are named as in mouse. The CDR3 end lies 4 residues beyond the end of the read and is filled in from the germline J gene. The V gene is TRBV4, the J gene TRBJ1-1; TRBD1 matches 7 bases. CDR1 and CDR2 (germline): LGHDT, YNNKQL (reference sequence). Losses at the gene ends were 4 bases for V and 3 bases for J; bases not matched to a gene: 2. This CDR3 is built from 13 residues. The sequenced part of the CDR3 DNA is TGTGCCAGCAGCTTCACAGGGGACACA. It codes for CASSFTGDT. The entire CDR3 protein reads CASSFTGDTEVFF.

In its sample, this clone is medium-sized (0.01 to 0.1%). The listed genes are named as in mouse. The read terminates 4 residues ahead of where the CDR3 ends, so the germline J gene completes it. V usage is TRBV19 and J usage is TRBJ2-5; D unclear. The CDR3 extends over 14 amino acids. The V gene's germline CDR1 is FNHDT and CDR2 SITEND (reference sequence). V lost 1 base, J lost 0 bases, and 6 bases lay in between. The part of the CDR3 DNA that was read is TGTGCCAGCAGTATAAGGGTTAACCAAGAC. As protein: CASSIRVNQD. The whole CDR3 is CASSIRVNQDTQYF.

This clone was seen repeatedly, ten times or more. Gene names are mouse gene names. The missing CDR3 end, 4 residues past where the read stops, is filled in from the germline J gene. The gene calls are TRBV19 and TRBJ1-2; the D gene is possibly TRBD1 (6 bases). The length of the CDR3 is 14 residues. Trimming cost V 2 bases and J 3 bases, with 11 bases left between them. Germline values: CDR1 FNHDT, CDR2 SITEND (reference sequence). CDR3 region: CASSMGGRDSDYTF. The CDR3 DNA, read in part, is TGTGCCAGCAGTATGGGGGGGCGCGACTCC.

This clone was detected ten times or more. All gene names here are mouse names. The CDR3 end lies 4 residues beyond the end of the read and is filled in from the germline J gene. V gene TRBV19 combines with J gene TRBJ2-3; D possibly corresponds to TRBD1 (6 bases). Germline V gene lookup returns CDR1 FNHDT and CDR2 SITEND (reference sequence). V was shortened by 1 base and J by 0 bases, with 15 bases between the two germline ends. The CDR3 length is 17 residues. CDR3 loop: CASSINRDTSSAETLYF. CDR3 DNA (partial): TGTGCCAGCAGTATAAACCGGGACACATCTAGTGCAGAA.

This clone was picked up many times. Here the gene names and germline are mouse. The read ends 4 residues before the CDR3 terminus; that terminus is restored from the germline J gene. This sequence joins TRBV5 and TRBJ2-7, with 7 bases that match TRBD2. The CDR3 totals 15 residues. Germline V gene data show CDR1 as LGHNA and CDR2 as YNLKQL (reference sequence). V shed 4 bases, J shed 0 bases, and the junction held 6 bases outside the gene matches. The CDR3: CASSPRDWASYEQYF. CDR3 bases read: TGTGCCAGCAGCCCCCGAGACTGGGCCTCCTAT.

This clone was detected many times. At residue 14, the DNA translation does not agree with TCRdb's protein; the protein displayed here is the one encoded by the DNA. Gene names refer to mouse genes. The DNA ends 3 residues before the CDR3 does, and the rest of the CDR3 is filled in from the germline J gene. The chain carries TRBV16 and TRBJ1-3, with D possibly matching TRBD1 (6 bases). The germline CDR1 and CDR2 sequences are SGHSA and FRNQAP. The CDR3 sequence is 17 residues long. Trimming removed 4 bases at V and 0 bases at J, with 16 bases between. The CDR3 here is CASSSLPRTDSGNTLYF. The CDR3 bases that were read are TGTGCAAGCAGCTCCTTACCCCGGACAGATTCTGGAAATACG. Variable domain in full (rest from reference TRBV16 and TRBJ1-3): NAGVIQTPRHKVTGKGQEATLWCEPISGHSAVFWYRQTIVQGLEFLTYFRNQAPIDDSGMPKERFSAQMPNQSHSTLKIQSTQPQDSAVYLCASSSLPRTDSGNTLYFGEGSRLIVV.

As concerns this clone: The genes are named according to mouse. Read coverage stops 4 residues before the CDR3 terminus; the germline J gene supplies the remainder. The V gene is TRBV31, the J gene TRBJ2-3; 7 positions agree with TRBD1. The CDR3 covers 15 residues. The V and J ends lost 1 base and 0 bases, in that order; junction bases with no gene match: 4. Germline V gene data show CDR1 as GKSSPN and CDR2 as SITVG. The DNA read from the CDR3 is TGTGCCTGGAGTCCTCCAGGGGGTAGTGCAGAA. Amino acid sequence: CAWSPPGGSAE. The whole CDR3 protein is CAWSPPGGSAETLYF. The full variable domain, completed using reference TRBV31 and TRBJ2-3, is AQTIHQWPVAEIKAVGSPLSLGCTIKGKSSPNLYWYWQATGGTLQQLFYSITVGQVESVVQLNLSASRPKDDQFILSTEKLLLSHSGFYLCAWSPPGGSAETLYFGSGTRLTVL.

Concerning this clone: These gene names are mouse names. CDR3 protein: CASSLDRWGGSYAEQFF. Incomplete CDR3 DNA: TGTGCAAGCAGCTTAGATCGCTGGGGGGGGTCCTATGCT. The rearrangement joins TRBV16 to TRBJ2-1; TRBD2 aligns across 9 bases. Read sequence stops 4 residues before the CDR3 end, and the germline J gene provides the missing end. Trimming took 0 bases from V and 3 from J; bases not matched to a gene: 6. Germline V gene data show CDR1 as SGHSA and CDR2 as FRNQAP. The CDR3 has 17 amino acids.

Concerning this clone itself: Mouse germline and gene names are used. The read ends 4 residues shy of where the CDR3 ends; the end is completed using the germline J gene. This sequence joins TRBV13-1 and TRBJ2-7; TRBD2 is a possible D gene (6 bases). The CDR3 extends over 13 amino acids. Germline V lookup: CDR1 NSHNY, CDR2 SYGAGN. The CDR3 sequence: CASSARGEYEQYF. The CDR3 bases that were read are TGTGCCAGCAGTGCCCGGGGGGAGTAT.

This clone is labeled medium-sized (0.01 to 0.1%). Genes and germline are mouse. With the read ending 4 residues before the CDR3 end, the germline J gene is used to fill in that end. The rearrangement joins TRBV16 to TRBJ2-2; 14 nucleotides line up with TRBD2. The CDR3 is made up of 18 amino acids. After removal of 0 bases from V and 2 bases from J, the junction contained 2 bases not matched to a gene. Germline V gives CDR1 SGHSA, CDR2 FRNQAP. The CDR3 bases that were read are TGTGCAAGCAGCTTAGATTGGGACTGGGGGGGCAACACCGGG. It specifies CASSLDWDWGGNTG. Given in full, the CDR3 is CASSLDWDWGGNTGQLYF.

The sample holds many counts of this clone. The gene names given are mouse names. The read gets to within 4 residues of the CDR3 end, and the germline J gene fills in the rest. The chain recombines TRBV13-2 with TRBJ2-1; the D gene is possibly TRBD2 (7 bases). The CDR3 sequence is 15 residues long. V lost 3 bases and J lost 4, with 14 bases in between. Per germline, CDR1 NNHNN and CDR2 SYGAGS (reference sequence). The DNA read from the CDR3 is TGTGCCAGCGGTGTCGAAGGGGGGCATTATGCT. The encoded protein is CASGVEGGHYA. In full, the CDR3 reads CASGVEGGHYAEQFF.

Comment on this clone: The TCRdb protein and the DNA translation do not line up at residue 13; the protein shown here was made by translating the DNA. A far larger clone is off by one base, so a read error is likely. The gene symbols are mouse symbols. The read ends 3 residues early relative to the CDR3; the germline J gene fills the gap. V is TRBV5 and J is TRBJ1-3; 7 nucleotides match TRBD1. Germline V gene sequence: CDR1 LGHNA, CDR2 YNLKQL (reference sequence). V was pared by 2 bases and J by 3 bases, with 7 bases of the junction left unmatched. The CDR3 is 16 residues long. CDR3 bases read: TGTGCCAGCAGCCAAACGACAGGGAATTTTGGAAATACG. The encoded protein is CASSQTTGNFGNT. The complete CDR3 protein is CASSQTTGNFGNTLYF.

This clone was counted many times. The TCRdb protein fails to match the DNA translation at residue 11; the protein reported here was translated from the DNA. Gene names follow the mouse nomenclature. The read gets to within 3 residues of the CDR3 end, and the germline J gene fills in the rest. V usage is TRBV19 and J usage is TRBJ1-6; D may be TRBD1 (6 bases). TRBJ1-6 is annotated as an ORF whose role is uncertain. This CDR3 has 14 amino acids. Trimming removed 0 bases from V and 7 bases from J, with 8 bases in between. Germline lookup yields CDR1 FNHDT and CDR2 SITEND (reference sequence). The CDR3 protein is CASSIDRVNSPLYF. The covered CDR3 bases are TGTGCCAGCAGTATAGACAGGGTGAATTCGCCC.

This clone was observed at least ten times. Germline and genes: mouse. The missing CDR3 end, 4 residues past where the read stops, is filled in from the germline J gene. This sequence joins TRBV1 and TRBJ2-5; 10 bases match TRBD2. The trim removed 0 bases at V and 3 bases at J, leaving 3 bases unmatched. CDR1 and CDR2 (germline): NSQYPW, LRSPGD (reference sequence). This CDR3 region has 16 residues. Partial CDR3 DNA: TGCACCTGCAGTGCAGATGCTGGGGGGGCGCAAGAC. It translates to CTCSADAGGAQD. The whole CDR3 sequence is CTCSADAGGAQDTQYF.

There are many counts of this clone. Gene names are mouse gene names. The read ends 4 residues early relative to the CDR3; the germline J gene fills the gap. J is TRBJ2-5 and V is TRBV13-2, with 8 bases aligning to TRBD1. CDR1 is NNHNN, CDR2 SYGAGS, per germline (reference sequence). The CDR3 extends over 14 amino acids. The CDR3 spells CASGEKDREDTQYF. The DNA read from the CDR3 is TGTGCCAGCGGTGAAAAGGACAGGGAAGAC.

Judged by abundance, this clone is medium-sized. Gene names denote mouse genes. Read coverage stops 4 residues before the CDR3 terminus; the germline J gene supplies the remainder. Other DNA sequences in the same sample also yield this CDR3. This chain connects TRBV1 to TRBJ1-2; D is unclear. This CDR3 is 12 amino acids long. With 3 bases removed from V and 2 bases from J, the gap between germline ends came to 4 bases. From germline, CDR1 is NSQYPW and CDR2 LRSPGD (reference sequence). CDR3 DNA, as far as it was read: TGCACCTGCAGTGCGTCTAACTCC. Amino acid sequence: CTCSASNS. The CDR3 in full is CTCSASNSDYTF.

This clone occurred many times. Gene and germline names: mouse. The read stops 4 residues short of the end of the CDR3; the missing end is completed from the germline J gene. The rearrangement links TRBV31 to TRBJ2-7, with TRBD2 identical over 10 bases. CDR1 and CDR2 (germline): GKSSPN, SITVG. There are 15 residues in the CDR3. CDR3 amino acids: CAWSPPLGGVYEQYF. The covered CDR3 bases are TGTGCCTGGAGTCCCCCACTGGGGGGGGTGTAT.